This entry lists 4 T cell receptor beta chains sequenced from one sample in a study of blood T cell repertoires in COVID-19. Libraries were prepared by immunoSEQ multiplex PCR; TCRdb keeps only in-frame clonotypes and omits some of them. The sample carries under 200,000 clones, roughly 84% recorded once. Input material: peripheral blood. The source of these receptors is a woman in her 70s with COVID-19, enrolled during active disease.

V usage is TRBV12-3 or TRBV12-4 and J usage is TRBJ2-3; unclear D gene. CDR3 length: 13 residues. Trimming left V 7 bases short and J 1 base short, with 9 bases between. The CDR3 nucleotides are TGTGCCAGCAACTTTTTGCGCACAGATACGCAGTATTTT. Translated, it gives CASNFLRTDTQYF.

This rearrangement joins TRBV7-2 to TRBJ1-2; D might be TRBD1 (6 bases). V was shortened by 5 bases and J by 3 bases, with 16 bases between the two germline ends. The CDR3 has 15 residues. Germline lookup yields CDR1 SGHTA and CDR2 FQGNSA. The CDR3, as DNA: TGTGCCAGCAGCCCCGGACAGATGAGCTACTATGGCTACACCTTC. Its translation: CASSPGQMSYYGYTF.

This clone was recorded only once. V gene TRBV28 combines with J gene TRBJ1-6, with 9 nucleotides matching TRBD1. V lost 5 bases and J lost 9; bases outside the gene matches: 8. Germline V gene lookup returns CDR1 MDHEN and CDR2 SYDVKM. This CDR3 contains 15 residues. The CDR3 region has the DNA TGTGCCAGCAGTGTTCACAGGGGGCAGGGTTCACCCCTCCACTTT. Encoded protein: CASSVHRGQGSPLHF.

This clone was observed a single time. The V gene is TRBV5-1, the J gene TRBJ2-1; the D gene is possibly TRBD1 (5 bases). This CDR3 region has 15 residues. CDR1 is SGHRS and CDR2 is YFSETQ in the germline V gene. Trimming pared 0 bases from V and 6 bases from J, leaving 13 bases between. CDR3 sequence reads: CASSLVRAPGNEQFF. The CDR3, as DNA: TGCGCCAGCAGCTTGGTCAGGGCACCGGGCAATGAGCAGTTCTTC.